This TCR beta chain originates from a study of immune heterogeneity within non-small cell lung tumors. Regarding the study as a whole: Clonotypes of T-cell receptor beta found at high frequency were largely distinct between individual patients.

This clonotype was counted only a few times. Its antigen is unknown. With a much larger clone just one base away, this may be a read error. Germline V gene sequence: CDR1 SGHTA, CDR2 FQGTGA. The CDR3 has 12 residues. Template input, which was bulk tumor genomic DNA, totaled 600 to 650 ng per sample. From each primary tumor, several far-apart biopsies were obtained during surgery. Patients with untreated, newly diagnosed non-small cell lung cancer underwent curative surgery. Donor patients had newly diagnosed non-small cell lung cancer and were having surgery with curative intent. Multiplex PCR was performed with 32 V and 13 J primers, and it amplified TCR beta CDR3. From the multiplex PCR reads, TCRdb called clonotypes with MiXCR, one entry per CDR3 protein. The table records about 13,000 distinct CDR3 sequences, under 30% of them present only once.

The receptor was isolated from a man in his fifties with non-small cell lung cancer. The chain links TRBV7-3 to TRBJ2-3; D gene unclear. Sample: lung tumor tissue. The CDR3 spells CACSHPRDTQYF. The CDR3 coding sequence is TGTGCCTGCAGCCATCCAAGGGATACGCAGTATTTT.